Below, 10 T cell receptor beta chains from the same sample are listed, as sequenced in a study of blood T cell repertoires in COVID-19. Assay used: immunoSEQ multiplex PCR; TCRdb lists only in-frame clones, some missing. The data hold 150,000 or so clones, with over 70% observed a single time. Input material: PBMCs or T cells enriched from blood (not recorded which). The receptors stem from a woman between 45 and 65 years old in a cohort exposed to, infected with or recovered from COVID-19 (not recorded which).

The chain has TRBV10-1 and TRBJ2-7; 9 bases fit TRBD1. The junction had 1 base not matched to a gene; V was cut back by 2 bases and J by 2 bases. CDR3 length: 14 amino acids. CDR1 is WNHNN and CDR2 is SYGVQD in the germline V gene (reference sequence). The CDR3 loop reads CASSEGQGTYEQYF. The CDR3 nucleotides read TGCGCCAGCAGTGAGGGACAGGGGACCTACGAGCAGTACTTC.

V is TRBV24-1 and J is TRBJ1-5; D not resolved. Trimming left V 4 bases short and J 7 bases short, with 13 bases between. The CDR3 totals 14 residues. Germline CDR1 KGHDR, CDR2 SFDVKD. Here the CDR3 DNA reads TGTGCCACCAGTGAAGCTACGAGCGGGCAGCCCCAGCATTTT. Translated, it gives CATSEATSGQPQHF.

This CDR3 reads CASSLVSGGEQFF. CDR3 coding DNA: TGTGCCAGCAGCTTGGTTAGCGGCGGGGAGCAGTTCTTC. The J gene is TRBJ2-1, the V gene TRBV5-4; a possible D gene is TRBD2 (6 bases). Germline V gene sequence: CDR1 SGHNT, CDR2 YYREEE (reference sequence). The germline V and J ends were trimmed by 0 bases and 10 bases, with 11 bases remaining between them. This CDR3 comprises 13 residues.

The chain recombines TRBV2 with TRBJ2-1; D uncertain. CDR1 SNHLY and CDR2 FYNNEI come from the germline V gene. The length of the CDR3 is 14 residues. The germline V and J ends were trimmed by 8 bases and 6 bases, with 17 bases remaining between them. CDR3 residues: CASYLRVDANEQFF. The CDR3 DNA follows: TGTGCCAGCTACCTACGCGTAGATGCCAATGAGCAGTTCTTC.

The V gene is TRBV7-9, the J gene TRBJ2-7, with unresolved D. V was shortened by 4 bases and J by 5 bases, with 15 bases between the two germline ends. Germline V gene sequence: CDR1 SEHNR, CDR2 FQNEAQ (reference sequence). The CDR3 consists of 14 residues. The CDR3 bases are TGTGCCAGCAGCTCGGTCTCCCTAGTGGACGAGCAGTACTTC. Residues: CASSSVSLVDEQYF.

The rearrangement links TRBV10-1 to TRBJ2-5; 10 nucleotides match TRBD1. From germline, CDR1 is WNHNN and CDR2 SYGVQD (reference sequence). The junction had 2 bases not matched to a gene; V was cut back by 3 bases and J by 1 base. The CDR3 loop spans 15 amino acids. The CDR3 region is CASSDRTGGQETQYF. The CDR3 DNA reads TGCGCCAGCAGTGATAGGACAGGGGGCCAAGAGACCCAGTACTTC.

This chain links TRBV2 with TRBJ2-5; 8 bases line up with TRBD1. This CDR3 has 14 amino acids. The germline V gene has CDR1 SNHLY and CDR2 FYNNEI. After removal of 5 bases from V and 4 bases from J, the junction contained 6 bases not matched to a gene. The CDR3 is CASSYDRGGETQYF. The CDR3 DNA reads TGTGCCAGCAGTTACGACAGGGGTGGAGAGACCCAGTACTTC.

The CDR3 loop is CASSQGAGGRNYGYTF. In DNA, the CDR3 is TGTGCCAGCAGCCAAGGCGCAGGGGGCAGAAACTATGGCTACACCTTC. The chain joins TRBV3-1 (or the pseudogene TRBV3-2) to TRBJ1-2; 8 nucleotides match TRBD1. Germline V gene data show CDR1 as LGHDT and CDR2 as YNNKEL (reference sequence). J gave up 2 bases and V 1 base, and 6 bases lay outside the gene matches. This CDR3 contains 16 residues.

V and J are TRBV19 and TRBJ2-5; 7 positions agree with TRBD2. Germline V gives CDR1 LNHDA, CDR2 SQIVND (reference sequence). The CDR3 is made up of 17 amino acids. V lost 3 bases, J lost 3 bases, and 13 bases stayed unmatched. CDR3 nucleotides: TGTGCCAGTAGTATTTTTGCGGGCGGGGGTACGAAAGAGACCCAGTACTTC. Its protein is CASSIFAGGGTKETQYF.

V usage is TRBV7-8 and J usage is TRBJ2-1; the D is unclear. Germline V lookup: CDR1 SGHVS, CDR2 FQNEAQ. V lost 7 bases, J lost 0 bases, and 19 bases lay in between. This CDR3 has 17 residues. CDR3 amino acids: CASTRTHAGSSYNEQFF. CDR3 nucleotide sequence: TGTGCCAGCACCCGAACGCATGCCGGTAGCTCCTACAATGAGCAGTTCTTC.